This T cell receptor (beta chain) was profiled in a study of T cell repertoires in cytomegalovirus infection. General study points: HLA-C-restricted TCR beta clonotypes specific for CMV led the ex vivo response.

Concerning this clonotype itself: What it recognizes is unknown.

MiXCR, run by TCRdb on the reads, gives a single entry per CDR3 protein. The sample holds roughly 200,000 distinct CDR3 sequences, approximately 18% seen once. Germline loops: CDR1 SGHVS, CDR2 FQNEAQ. The CDR3 is 16 residues long. Trimming stripped 2 bases from V and 4 bases from J, with 15 bases between. The clonotype was recovered from a human donor in good health (CMV status not recorded). Some clones in this sample may be carry-over from other donors' samples. The sequencing input was CD8+ T cells from PBMCs. The V and J genes are TRBV7-8 and TRBJ2-1; tentative D call: TRBD2 (6 bases). CDR3 in DNA: TGTGCCAGCAGCTTATTTAGCGGTACTGAATACAATGAGCAGTTCTTC. Protein product: CASSLFSGTEYNEQFF. Full variable domain (missing parts from reference TRBV7-8 and TRBJ2-1): GAGVSQSPRYKVAKRGQDVALRCDPISGHVSLFWYQQALGQGPEFLTYFQNEAQLDKSGLPSDRFFAERPEGSVSTLKIQRTQQEDSAVYLCASSLFSGTEYNEQFFGPGTRLTVL.